These 18 T cell receptor beta chains share one sample of origin, sequenced in a study of cytomegalovirus exposure and HLA in healthy donors. The PCR used 60 Vbeta and 13 Jbeta primers. The protocol was immunoSEQ multiplex PCR, while the TCRdb copy is restricted to in-frame clones and leaves out a portion. This table holds fewer than 200,000 clones, around four fifths found once. Sequencing was carried out using PBMCs. These receptors were collected from a man aged 25-45 years in good health and CMV-seronegative.

The genes are TRBV29-1 and TRBJ2-3; 7 bases are shared with TRBD1. The CDR3 totals 15 residues. With V trimmed by 1 base and J by 0 bases, 4 bases remained unmatched. Looked up from germline, CDR1 is SQVTM and CDR2 is ANQGSEA. CDR3 nucleotides: TGCAGCGTTGAAGCGAGGGGGCGCAGCACAGATACGCAGTATTTT. Translating gives CSVEARGRSTDTQYF.

This clone has only a few counts. The CDR3 DNA follows: TGCGCCAGCAGCCAAGATCGCCGAGCGGGACGCTCCTACAATGAGCAGTTCTTC. Translated: CASSQDRRAGRSYNEQFF. This chain uses TRBV4-1 with TRBJ2-1, with 7 bases matching TRBD2. The CDR3 loop spans 18 amino acids. Germline CDR1 is MGHRA and CDR2 is YSYEKL. The V and J ends lost 0 bases and 0 bases, in that order; junction bases with no gene match: 8.

This clone was seen more than once but under ten times. V usage is TRBV10-3 and J usage is TRBJ2-2, with a weak D call TRBD1 (6 bases). Looked up from germline, CDR1 is ENHRY and CDR2 is SYGVKD. The CDR3 consists of 13 residues. V lost 2 bases and J 5 bases, leaving 6 bases between the germline ends. The CDR3 DNA is TGTGCCATCAGTGAGAGGGGGACCGGGGAGCTGTTTTTT. It yields the protein CAISERGTGELFF.

The chain links TRBV5-4 to TRBJ2-1, with 7 positions matching TRBD2. Germline V CDR1 and CDR2: SGHNT, YYREEE (reference sequence). This CDR3 comprises 15 residues. The junction had 9 bases not matched to a gene; V was cut back by 4 bases and J by 5 bases. CDR3: CASSPWGGGHNEQFF. The CDR3 DNA reads as TGTGCCAGCAGCCCCTGGGGCGGGGGACACAATGAGCAGTTCTTC.

Details on this clone: A junction boundary mismatches the germline segment, possibly from a read error. V and J are TRBV7-9 and TRBJ2-5; D might be TRBD1 (5 bases). CDR3 length: 15 residues. CDR1 is SEHNR and CDR2 is FQNEAQ in the germline V gene (reference sequence). The chain's CDR3 is CSSSLARQNQETQYF. The DNA for the CDR3 is TGTTCCAGCAGCTTAGCAAGACAGAACCAAGAGACCCAGTACTTC.

DNA of the CDR3: TGTGCCAGCAGCGGGGGGGTAGCGCGTGGGATCACAGATACGCAGTATTTT. As protein: CASSGGVARGITDTQYF. V gene TRBV9 combines with J gene TRBJ2-3; the D gene is possibly TRBD2 (6 bases). Germline V gives CDR1 SGDLS, CDR2 YYNGEE. There are 17 residues in the CDR3. V lost 3 bases, J lost 2 bases, and 19 bases lay in between.

The gene calls are TRBV6-1 and TRBJ1-5; D is possibly TRBD1 (6 bases). The V end was cut by 5 bases, the J end by 7 bases, with 12 bases between. This CDR3 contains 13 residues. Germline assignment: CDR1 MNHNS and CDR2 SASEGT. CDR3 amino acids: CASSPRGEQPQHF. In nucleotides, the CDR3 is TGTGCCAGCAGTCCCAGGGGTGAACAGCCCCAGCATTTT.

The chain has TRBV16 and TRBJ2-4; TRBD1 is a possible D gene (6 bases). The CDR3 covers 15 residues. V was cut by 6 bases and J by 0 bases, with 12 bases left in between. The germline gives CDR1 KGHSY, CDR2 FQNENV. CDR3 sequence: CASSPEDRAKNIQYF. The CDR3 DNA follows: TGTGCCAGCAGTCCCGAGGACAGAGCCAAAAACATTCAGTACTTC.

DNA for the CDR3: TGTGCCAGCAGCTTAGACAGGGATAACTATGGCTACACCTTC. Its translation: CASSLDRDNYGYTF. The rearrangement joins TRBV7-2 to TRBJ1-2; TRBD1 is a possible D gene (6 bases). The CDR3 sequence is 14 residues long. Trimming left V 1 base short and J 1 base short, with 7 bases between. Germline values: CDR1 SGHTA, CDR2 FQGNSA.

V gene TRBV28 combines with J gene TRBJ2-5; D unclear. The CDR3 loop spans 13 amino acids. Germline CDR1 MDHEN, CDR2 SYDVKM. The ends were cut back, 3 bases at V and 7 bases at J, with 12 bases in the middle. CDR3 nucleotides: TGTGCCAGCAGTTTTAGGCCTAGTGGGACCCAGTACTTC. Its translation: CASSFRPSGTQYF.

This clone was seen a handful of times. The chain links TRBV28 to TRBJ2-7; 9 nucleotides line up with TRBD1. With V trimmed by 2 bases and J by 3 bases, 11 bases remained unmatched. CDR3 length equals 17 residues. Per the germline V gene, CDR1 is MDHEN and CDR2 is SYDVKM. DNA for the CDR3: TGTGCCAGCAGTTTAATCGCGGGGACAGGGATATTCTACGAGCAGTACTTC. Translating gives CASSLIAGTGIFYEQYF.

This clone has just a few counts. The chain recombines TRBV25-1 with TRBJ1-1; maybe TRBD1 (5 bases). The CDR3 is made up of 13 amino acids. V was shortened by 7 bases and J by 1 base, with 10 bases between the two germline ends. CDR1 MGHDK and CDR2 SYGVNS come from the germline V gene. The CDR3 loop reads CASKMTENTEAFF. In DNA form, the CDR3 reads TGTGCCAGCAAGATGACAGAGAACACTGAAGCTTTCTTT.

This clone has just one count. The CDR3 here is CAWSMTGFQETQYF. CDR3 coding DNA: TGTGCCTGGAGCATGACAGGGTTCCAAGAGACCCAGTACTTC. V gene TRBV30 combines with J gene TRBJ2-5; 7 bases map to TRBD1. V lost 3 bases to trimming and J lost 1 base; unmatched junction nucleotides: 5. This CDR3 spans 14 amino acids. Looked up from germline, CDR1 is GTSNPN and CDR2 is SVGIG (reference sequence).

This clone has only one observation. Different DNA sequences within this sample yield the same CDR3. V is TRBV6-5 and J is TRBJ2-7; D unclear. The CDR3 consists of 11 residues. CDR1 is MNHEY, CDR2 SVGAGI, per germline. Trimming removed 4 bases from V and 3 bases from J, with 4 bases in between. The CDR3 DNA reads TGTGCCAGCAGTTCCCTCTACGAGCAGTACTTC. This gives the protein CASSSLYEQYF.

J is TRBJ2-7 and V is TRBV2; a weak D match, TRBD2 (6 bases). CDR3 size: 13 residues. CDR1 is SNHLY, CDR2 FYNNEI, per germline. Trimming pared 3 bases from V and 2 bases from J, leaving 8 bases between. CDR3 DNA sequence: TGTGCCAGCAGTGACGGACTAACCTACGAGCAGTACTTC. It encodes CASSDGLTYEQYF.

Here the CDR3 DNA reads TGTGCCTGTAGCGGGACAGGGGGCTTTCAGCCCCAGCATTTT. Its translation: CACSGTGGFQPQHF. The chain carries TRBV30 and TRBJ1-5; TRBD1 matches 12 bases. The V gene's germline CDR1 is GTSNPN and CDR2 SVGIG (reference sequence). V trimming: 6 bases; J trimming: 6 bases; junction bases outside the gene matches: 6. The CDR3 loop spans 14 amino acids.

The chain has TRBV15 and TRBJ2-7; 11 bases align to TRBD2. Germline V CDR1 and CDR2: LNHNV, YYDKDF (reference sequence). The ends lost 4 bases at V and 9 bases at J; junction bases unmatched: 17. CDR3 length: 17 amino acids. CDR3 in amino acids: CATSNLLTSGALGSQYF. CDR3 coding DNA: TGTGCCACCAGCAACCTCCTGACTAGCGGGGCATTGGGCTCGCAGTACTTC.

This clone is a singleton in its sample. The rearrangement joins TRBV6-5 to TRBJ1-3; 8 bases match TRBD1. CDR1 and CDR2 from the germline V gene are MNHEY and SVGAGI. The CDR3 spans 15 residues. V dropped 4 bases and J dropped 1; count of bases not matched to a gene: 3. The CDR3 DNA is TGTGCCAGCAGTTCAGGGGGCAGGTCTGGAAACACCATATATTTT. Amino acids: CASSSGGRSGNTIYF.